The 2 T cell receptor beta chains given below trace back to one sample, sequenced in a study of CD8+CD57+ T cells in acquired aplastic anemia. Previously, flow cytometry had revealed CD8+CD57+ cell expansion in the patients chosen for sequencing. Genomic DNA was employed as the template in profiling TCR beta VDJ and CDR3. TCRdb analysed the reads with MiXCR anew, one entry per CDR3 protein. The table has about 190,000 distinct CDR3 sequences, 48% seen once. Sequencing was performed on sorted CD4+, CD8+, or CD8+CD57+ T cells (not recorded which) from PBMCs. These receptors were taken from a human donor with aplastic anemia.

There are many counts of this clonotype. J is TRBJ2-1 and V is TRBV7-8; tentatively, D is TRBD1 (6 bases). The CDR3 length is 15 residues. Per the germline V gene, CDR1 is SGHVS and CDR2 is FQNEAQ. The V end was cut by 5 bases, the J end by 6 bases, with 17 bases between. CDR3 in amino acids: CASSAQGRLINEQFF. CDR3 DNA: TGTGCCAGCAGCGCACAGGGTAGACTAATCAATGAGCAGTTCTTC.

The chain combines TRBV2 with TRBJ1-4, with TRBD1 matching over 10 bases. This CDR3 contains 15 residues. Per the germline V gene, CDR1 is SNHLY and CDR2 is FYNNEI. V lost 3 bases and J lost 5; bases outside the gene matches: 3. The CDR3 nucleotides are TGTGCCAGCAGTGACCCGGGACAGGGGAATGAAAAACTGTTTTTT. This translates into CASSDPGQGNEKLFF.